Included here is one T cell receptor beta chain sequence, with context. Its target is not known. The length of the CDR3 is 13 residues. Germline lookup yields CDR1 MDHEN and CDR2 SYDVKM. V was shortened by 6 bases and J by 3 bases, with 9 bases between the two germline ends. The method was immunoSEQ multiplex PCR; TCRdb's version includes in-frame clones alone and lacks a portion of them. The sample shows 150,000 to 200,000 clones, 85% of them seen only once. The data were taken from a study of cytomegalovirus exposure and HLA in healthy donors. Regarding the study as a whole: Investigators reported 150 to 200 TCR beta chains as tied to cytomegalovirus.

Sequenced sample: PBMCs. The chain couples TRBV28 to TRBJ2-1, with D unresolved. The TCR sequence derives from a man aged 18 to 35 in good health and CMV-seropositive. The CDR3 reads CASSPTVYNEQFF. CDR3 nucleotides: TGTGCCAGCAGCCCCACGGTCTACAATGAGCAGTTCTTC.